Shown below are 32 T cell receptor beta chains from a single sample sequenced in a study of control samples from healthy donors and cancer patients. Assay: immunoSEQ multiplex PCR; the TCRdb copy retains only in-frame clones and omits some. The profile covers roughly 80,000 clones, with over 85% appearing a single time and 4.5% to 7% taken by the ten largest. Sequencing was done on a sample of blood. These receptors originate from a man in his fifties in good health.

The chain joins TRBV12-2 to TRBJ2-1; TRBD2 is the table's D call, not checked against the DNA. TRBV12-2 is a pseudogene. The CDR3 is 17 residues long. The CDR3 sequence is CASRLVWRDGVYNEQFF. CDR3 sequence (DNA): TGTGCAAGTCGCTTAGTATGGCGGGACGGAGTCTACAATGAGCAGTTCTTC.

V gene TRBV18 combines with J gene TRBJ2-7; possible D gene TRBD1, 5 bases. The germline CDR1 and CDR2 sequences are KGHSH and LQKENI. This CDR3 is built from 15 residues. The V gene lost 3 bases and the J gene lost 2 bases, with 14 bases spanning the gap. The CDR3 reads CASSPSRAGPYEQYF. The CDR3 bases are TGTGCCAGCTCACCCTCCAGGGCAGGCCCCTACGAGCAGTACTTC.

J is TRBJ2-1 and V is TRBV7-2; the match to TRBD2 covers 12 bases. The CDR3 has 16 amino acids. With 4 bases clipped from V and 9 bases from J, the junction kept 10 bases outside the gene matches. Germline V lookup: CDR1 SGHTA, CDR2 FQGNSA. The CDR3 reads CASSYSALAGGTEQFF. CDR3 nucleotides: TGTGCCAGCAGCTATAGCGCTCTAGCGGGGGGGACTGAGCAGTTCTTC.

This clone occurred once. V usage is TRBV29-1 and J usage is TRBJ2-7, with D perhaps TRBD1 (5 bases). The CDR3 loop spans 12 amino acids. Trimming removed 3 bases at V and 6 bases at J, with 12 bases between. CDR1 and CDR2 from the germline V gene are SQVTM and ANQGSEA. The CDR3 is CSVDQGAGEQYF. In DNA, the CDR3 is TGCAGCGTTGACCAGGGTGCTGGCGAGCAGTACTTC.

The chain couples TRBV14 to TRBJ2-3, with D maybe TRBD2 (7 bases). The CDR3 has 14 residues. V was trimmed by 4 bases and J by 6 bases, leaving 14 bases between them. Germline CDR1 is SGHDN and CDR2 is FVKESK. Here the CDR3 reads CASSRRGGADTQYF. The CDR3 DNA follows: TGTGCCAGCAGCCGGAGGGGGGGGGCGGATACGCAGTATTTT.

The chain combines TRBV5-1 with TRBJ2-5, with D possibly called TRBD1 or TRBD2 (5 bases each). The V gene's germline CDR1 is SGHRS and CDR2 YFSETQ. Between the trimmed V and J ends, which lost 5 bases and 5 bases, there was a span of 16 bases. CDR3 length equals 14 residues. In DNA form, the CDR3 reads TGCGCCAGCAGACGGGGCCTATCCGTGGAGACCCAGTACTTC. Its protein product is CASRRGLSVETQYF. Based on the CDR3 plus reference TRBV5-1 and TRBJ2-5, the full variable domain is KAGVTQTPRYLIKTRGQQVTLSCSPISGHRSVSWYQQTPGQGLQFLFEYFSETQRNKGNFPGRFSGRQFSNSRSEMNVSTLELGDSALYLCASRRGLSVETQYFGPGTRLLVL.

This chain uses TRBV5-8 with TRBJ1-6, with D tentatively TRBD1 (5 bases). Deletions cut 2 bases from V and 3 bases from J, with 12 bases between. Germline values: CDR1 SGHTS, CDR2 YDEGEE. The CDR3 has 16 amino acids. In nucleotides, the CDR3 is TGTGCCAGCAGCTTCGAAAGCGGACACTATAATTCACCCCTCCACTTT. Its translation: CASSFESGHYNSPLHF. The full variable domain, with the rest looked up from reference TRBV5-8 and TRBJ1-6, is EAGVTQSPTHLIKTRGQQATLRCSPISGHTSVYWYQQALGLGLQFLLWYDEGEERNRGNFPPRFSGRQFPNYSSELNVNALELEDSALYLCASSFESGHYNSPLHFGNGTRLTVT.

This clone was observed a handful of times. The CDR3 spells CASSWDRGNGETQYF. The CDR3 DNA sequence: TGTGCCAGCAGCTGGGACAGGGGAAATGGAGAGACCCAGTACTTC. The rearrangement joins TRBV2 to TRBJ2-5; 10 bases line up with TRBD1. CDR3 size: 15 residues. Trimming took 6 bases from V and 4 from J; bases not matched to a gene: 8. Germline V gives CDR1 SNHLY, CDR2 FYNNEI.

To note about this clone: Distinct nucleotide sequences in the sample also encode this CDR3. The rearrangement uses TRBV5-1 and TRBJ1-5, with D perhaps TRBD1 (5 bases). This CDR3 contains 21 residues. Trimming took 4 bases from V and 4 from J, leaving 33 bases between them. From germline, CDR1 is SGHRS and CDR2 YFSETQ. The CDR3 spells CASSPGPALGKQVKQNQPQHF. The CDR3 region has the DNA TGCGCCAGCAGCCCGGGGCCCGCCCTTGGGAAACAGGTAAAGCAGAATCAGCCCCAGCATTTT.

CDR3 bases: TGTGCCAGCAGTTCCCGACCCGAGGGGAATTCACCCCTCCACTTT. This translates into CASSSRPEGNSPLHF. The rearrangement uses TRBV6-4 and TRBJ1-6; D is perhaps TRBD1 (5 bases). Trimming took 5 bases from V and 7 from J, leaving 15 bases between them. This CDR3 comprises 15 residues. From germline, CDR1 is MRHNA and CDR2 SNTAGT.

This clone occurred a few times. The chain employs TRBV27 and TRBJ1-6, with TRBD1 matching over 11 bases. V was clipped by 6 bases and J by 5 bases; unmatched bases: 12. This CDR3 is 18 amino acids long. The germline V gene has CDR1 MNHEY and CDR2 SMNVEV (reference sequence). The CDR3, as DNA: TGTGCCAGCAGCGCGAGCGGGACAGGGGGTTTCGATAATTCACCCCTCCACTTT. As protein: CASSASGTGGFDNSPLHF.

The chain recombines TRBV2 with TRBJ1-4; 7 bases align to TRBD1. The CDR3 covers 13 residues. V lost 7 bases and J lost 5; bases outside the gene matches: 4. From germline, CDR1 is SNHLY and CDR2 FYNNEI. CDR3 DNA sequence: TGTGCCAGCAAGAGGGGGCAGAATGAAAAACTGTTTTTT. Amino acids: CASKRGQNEKLFF.

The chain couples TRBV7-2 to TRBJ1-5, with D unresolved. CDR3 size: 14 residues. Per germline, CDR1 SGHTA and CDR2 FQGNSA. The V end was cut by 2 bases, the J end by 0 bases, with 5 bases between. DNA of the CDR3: TGTGCCAGCAGCTTACGGGGTAGCAATCAGCCCCAGCATTTT. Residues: CASSLRGSNQPQHF.

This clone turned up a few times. The CDR3 protein is CASSESGGGTEAFF. The DNA for the CDR3 is TGTGCCAGCAGTGAGTCGGGGGGCGGCACTGAAGCTTTCTTT. The V gene is TRBV6-1, the J gene TRBJ1-1, with D possibly being TRBD1 (6 bases). The CDR3 contains 14 residues. Germline V CDR1 and CDR2: MNHNS, SASEGT. V dropped 3 bases and J dropped 4 bases, with 12 bases sitting between them.

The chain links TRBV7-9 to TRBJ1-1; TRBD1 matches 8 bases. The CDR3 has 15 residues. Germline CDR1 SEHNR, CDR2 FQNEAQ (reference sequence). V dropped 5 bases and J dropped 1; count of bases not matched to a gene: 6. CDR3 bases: TGTGCCAGCAGCCCGAGGACAGGGACGAACACTGAAGCTTTCTTT. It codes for CASSPRTGTNTEAFF.

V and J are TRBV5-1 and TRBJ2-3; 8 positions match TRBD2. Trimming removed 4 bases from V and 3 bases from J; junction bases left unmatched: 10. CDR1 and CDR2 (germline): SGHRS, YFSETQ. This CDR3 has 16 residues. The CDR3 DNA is TGCGCCAGCAGCATGCACCGGGGGGGCCAAACAGATACGCAGTATTTT. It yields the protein CASSMHRGGQTDTQYF.

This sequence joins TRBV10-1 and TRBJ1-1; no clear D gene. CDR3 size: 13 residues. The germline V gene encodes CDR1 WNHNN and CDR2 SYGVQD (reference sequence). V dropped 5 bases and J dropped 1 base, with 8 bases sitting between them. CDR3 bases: TGCGCCAGCAGTATGGCACAGAACACTGAAGCTTTCTTT. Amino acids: CASSMAQNTEAFF.

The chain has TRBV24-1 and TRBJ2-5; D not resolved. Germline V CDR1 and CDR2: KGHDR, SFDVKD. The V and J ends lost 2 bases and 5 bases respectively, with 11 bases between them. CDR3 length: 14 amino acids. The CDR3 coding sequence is TGTGCCACCAGTGATTCCGGACGAGGTGAGACCCAGTACTTC. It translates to CATSDSGRGETQYF.

CDR3 bases: TGTGCCAGCAGCAAAACAGGGGGCGGTTTAGAGACCCAGTACTTC. This gives the protein CASSKTGGGLETQYF. The V and J genes are TRBV5-6 and TRBJ2-5; TRBD1 matches 9 bases. Germline V gene data show CDR1 as SGHDT and CDR2 as YYEEEE. Trimming removed 4 bases from V and 4 bases from J; junction bases left unmatched: 8. The CDR3 has 15 residues.

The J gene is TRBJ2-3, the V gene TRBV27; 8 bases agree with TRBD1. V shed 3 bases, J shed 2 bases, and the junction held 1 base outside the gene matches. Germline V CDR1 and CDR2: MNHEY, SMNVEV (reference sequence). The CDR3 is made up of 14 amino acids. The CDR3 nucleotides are TGTGCCAGCAGTTTGGGACAGGTCACAGATACGCAGTATTTT. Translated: CASSLGQVTDTQYF.

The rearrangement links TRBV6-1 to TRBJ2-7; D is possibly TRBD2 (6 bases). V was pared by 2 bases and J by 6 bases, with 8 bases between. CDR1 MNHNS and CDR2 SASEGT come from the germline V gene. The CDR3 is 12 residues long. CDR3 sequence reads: CASSERGGEQYF. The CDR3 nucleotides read TGTGCCAGCAGTGAACGGGGAGGCGAGCAGTACTTC.

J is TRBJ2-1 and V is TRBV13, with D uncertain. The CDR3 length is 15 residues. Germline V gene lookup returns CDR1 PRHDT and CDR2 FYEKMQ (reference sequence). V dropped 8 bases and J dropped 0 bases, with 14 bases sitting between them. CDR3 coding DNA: TGTGCCAGCGGCGTCGACTTAACCTCCTACAATGAGCAGTTCTTC. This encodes CASGVDLTSYNEQFF.

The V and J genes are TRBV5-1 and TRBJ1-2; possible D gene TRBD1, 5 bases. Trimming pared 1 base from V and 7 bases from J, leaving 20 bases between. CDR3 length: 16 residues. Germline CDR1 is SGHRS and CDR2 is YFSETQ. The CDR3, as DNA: TGCGCCAGCAGCTTGTTAACAGGCATAAAGAGAAGTGGCTACACCTTC. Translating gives CASSLLTGIKRSGYTF. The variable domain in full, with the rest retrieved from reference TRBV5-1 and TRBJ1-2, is KAGVTQTPRYLIKTRGQQVTLSCSPISGHRSVSWYQQTPGQGLQFLFEYFSETQRNKGNFPGRFSGRQFSNSRSEMNVSTLELGDSALYLCASSLLTGIKRSGYTFGSGTRLTVV.

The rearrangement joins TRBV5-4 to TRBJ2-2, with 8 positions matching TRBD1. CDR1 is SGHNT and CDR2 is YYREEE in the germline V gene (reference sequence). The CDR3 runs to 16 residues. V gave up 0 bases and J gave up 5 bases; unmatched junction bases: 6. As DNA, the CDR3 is TGTGCCAGCAGCTTGGCGCCAACAGGGGGTACCGGGGAGCTGTTTTTT. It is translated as CASSLAPTGGTGELFF.

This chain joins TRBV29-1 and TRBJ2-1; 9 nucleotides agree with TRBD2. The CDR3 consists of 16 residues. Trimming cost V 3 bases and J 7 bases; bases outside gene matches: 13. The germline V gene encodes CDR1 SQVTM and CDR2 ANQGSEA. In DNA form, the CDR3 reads TGCAGCGTTGACGGAGCGGGACTAGCTCCTAGTAATGAGCAGTTCTTC. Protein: CSVDGAGLAPSNEQFF.

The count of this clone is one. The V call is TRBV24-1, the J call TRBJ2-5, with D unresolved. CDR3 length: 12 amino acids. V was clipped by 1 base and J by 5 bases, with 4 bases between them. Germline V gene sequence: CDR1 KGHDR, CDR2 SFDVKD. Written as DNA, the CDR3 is TGTGCCACCAGTGATTTTTGGGAGACCCAGTACTTC. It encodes CATSDFWETQYF.

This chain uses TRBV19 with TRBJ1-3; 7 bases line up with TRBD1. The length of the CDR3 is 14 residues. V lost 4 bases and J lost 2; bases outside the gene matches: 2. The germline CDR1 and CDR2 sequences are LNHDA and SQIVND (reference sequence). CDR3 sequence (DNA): TGTGCCAGTAGTACAGGGGGGACTGGAAACACCATATATTTT. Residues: CASSTGGTGNTIYF.

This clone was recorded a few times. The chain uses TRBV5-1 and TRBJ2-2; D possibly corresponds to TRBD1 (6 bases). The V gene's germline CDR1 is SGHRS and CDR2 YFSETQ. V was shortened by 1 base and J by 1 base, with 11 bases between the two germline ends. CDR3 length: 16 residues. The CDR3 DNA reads TGCGCCAGCAGCTTGACACAGGGTTTGAACACCGGGGAGCTGTTTTTT. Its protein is CASSLTQGLNTGELFF.

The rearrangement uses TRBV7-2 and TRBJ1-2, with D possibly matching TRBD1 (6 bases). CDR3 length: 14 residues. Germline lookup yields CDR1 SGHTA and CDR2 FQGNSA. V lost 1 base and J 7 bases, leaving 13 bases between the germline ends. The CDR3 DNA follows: TGTGCCAGCAGCTTAGTATTACAGGGAACTGGCTACACCTTC. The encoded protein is CASSLVLQGTGYTF.

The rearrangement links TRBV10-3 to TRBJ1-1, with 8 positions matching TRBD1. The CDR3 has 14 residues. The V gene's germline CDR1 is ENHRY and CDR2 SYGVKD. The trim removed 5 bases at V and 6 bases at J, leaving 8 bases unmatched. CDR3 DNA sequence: TGTGCCATCAGTAGGTCAGGACAGGGATCTGAAGCTTTCTTT. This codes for CAISRSGQGSEAFF.

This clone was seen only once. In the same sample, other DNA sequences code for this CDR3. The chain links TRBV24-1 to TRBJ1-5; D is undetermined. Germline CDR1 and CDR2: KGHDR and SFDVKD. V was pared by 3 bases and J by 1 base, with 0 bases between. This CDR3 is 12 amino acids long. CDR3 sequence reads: CATSDSNQPQHF. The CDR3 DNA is TGTGCCACCAGTGATAGCAATCAGCCCCAGCATTTT.

The CDR3 protein is CASRGMAGGEKLFF. The CDR3 nucleotides read TGTGCCAGCAGGGGGATGGCCGGGGGGGAAAAACTGTTTTTT. This chain connects TRBV27 to TRBJ1-4; maybe TRBD1 (5 bases). Deletions cut 6 bases from V and 8 bases from J, with 16 bases between. The V gene's germline CDR1 is MNHEY and CDR2 SMNVEV (reference sequence). The CDR3 totals 14 residues.